Presented here are 6 T cell receptor beta chains from one specimen sequenced in a study of T cell responses to AZD1222 COVID-19 vaccine. Profiled with immunoSEQ multiplex PCR; TCRdb holds only in-frame clones, not every one. This table holds over 100,000 clones, around 90% found once. Sample: peripheral blood, taken on day 0 of MenACWY control vaccination. The receptors stem from an adult in good health.

The chain employs TRBV11-2 and TRBJ2-1; 7 bases line up with TRBD1. Germline-derived CDR1 and CDR2 are SGHAT and FQNNGV. This CDR3 is built from 15 residues. The V segment lost 1 base and the J segment 3 bases; nucleotides outside the gene matches: 3. The CDR3 bases are TGTGCCAGCAGCTTAGGTTACAGGGGCTACAATGAGCAGTTCTTC. This codes for CASSLGYRGYNEQFF. Full variable domain (missing parts from reference TRBV11-2 and TRBJ2-1): EAGVAQSPRYKIIEKRQSVAFWCNPISGHATLYWYQQILGQGPKLLIQFQNNGVVDDSQLPKDRFSAERLKGVDSTLKIQPAKLEDSAVYLCASSLGYRGYNEQFFGPGTRLTVL.

The gene calls are TRBV3-1 (or the pseudogene TRBV3-2) and TRBJ2-7; D unclear. This CDR3 region has 14 residues. The germline V gene encodes CDR1 LGHDT and CDR2 YNNKEL (reference sequence). Trimming shortened V by 4 bases and J by 3 bases, and 13 bases separated the two germline ends. The CDR3 loop is CASSPSYPSYEQYF. The CDR3 DNA is TGTGCCAGCAGCCCGTCCTACCCCAGCTACGAGCAGTACTTC.

Here the CDR3 DNA reads TGTGCCAGCAGCTTAAAGAACCAGATCCGCACAGATACGCAGTATTTT. Translating it yields CASSLKNQIRTDTQYF. This sequence joins TRBV27 and TRBJ2-3; D is unresolved. CDR3 length: 16 amino acids. The ends were cut back, 6 bases at V and 1 base at J, with 17 bases in the middle. CDR1 is MNHEY, CDR2 SMNVEV, per germline (reference sequence).

The rearrangement links TRBV9 to TRBJ1-1; TRBD1 agrees at 10 bases. The V segment lost 3 bases and the J segment 3 bases; nucleotides outside the gene matches: 2. In germline, CDR1 is SGDLS, CDR2 YYNGEE. The CDR3 has 14 residues. This chain's CDR3 is CASSGGQGYTEAFF. CDR3 sequence (DNA): TGTGCCAGCAGCGGGGGACAGGGGTACACTGAAGCTTTCTTT.

The chain carries TRBV27 and TRBJ1-1; perhaps TRBD1 as D (5 bases). Germline V gene lookup returns CDR1 MNHEY and CDR2 SMNVEV (reference sequence). Trimming took off 5 bases at V and 5 bases at J, with 12 bases between the two ends. The CDR3 is made up of 13 amino acids. CDR3 in amino acids: CASSRNRLTEAFF. As DNA, the CDR3 is TGTGCCAGCAGTCGGAACAGGTTGACTGAAGCTTTCTTT.

V and J are TRBV18 and TRBJ1-2, with D hard to call. The CDR3 runs to 13 residues. Germline V gene lookup returns CDR1 KGHSH and CDR2 LQKENI. With 3 bases removed from V and 6 bases from J, the gap between germline ends came to 11 bases. CDR3: CASSPSFRDGYTF. As DNA, the CDR3 is TGTGCCAGCTCACCTAGCTTCAGAGATGGCTACACCTTC.